One and the same sample provided the 5 T cell receptor beta chains below, sequenced in a study of cytomegalovirus exposure and HLA in healthy donors. Both 60 Vbeta primers and 13 Jbeta primers went into the PCR. TCRdb's table, derived via immunoSEQ multiplex PCR, lists solely in-frame clones and lacks some. The sample has some 54,000 clones; 75% to 85% are singletons. Material for sequencing was PBMCs. The receptor set was obtained from a male donor in good health and CMV-seronegative.

V and J are TRBV5-4 and TRBJ2-5, with 11 bases aligning to TRBD1. Germline V gives CDR1 SGHNT, CDR2 YYREEE (reference sequence). The CDR3 spans 15 residues. The ends lost 5 bases at V and 3 bases at J; junction bases unmatched: 6. The CDR3 coding sequence is TGTGCCAGCAGGAATCCGGGACAGGGGGAAGAGACCCAGTACTTC. Its translation is CASRNPGQGEETQYF.

The chain recombines TRBV2 with TRBJ1-1; D gene unclear. From germline, CDR1 is SNHLY and CDR2 FYNNEI. The ends were cut back, 7 bases at V and 1 base at J, with 13 bases in the middle. The CDR3 covers 14 residues. CDR3 nucleotide sequence: TGTGCCAGCAAAGACTTTGGAGCGAACACTGAAGCTTTCTTT. It codes for CASKDFGANTEAFF.

The J gene is TRBJ1-5, the V gene TRBV4-1; the D is unclear. The germline V and J ends were trimmed by 0 bases and 7 bases, with 13 bases remaining between them. The CDR3 spans 15 residues. Germline loops: CDR1 MGHRA, CDR2 YSYEKL. The CDR3 region is CASSQDSRAAQPQHF. Here the CDR3 DNA reads TGCGCCAGCAGCCAAGATTCCAGAGCGGCGCAGCCCCAGCATTTT.

This clone was observed a few times. The chain joins TRBV7-9 to TRBJ1-1; TRBD1 matches at 8 bases. With V trimmed by 5 bases and J by 4 bases, 12 bases remained unmatched. Germline V lookup: CDR1 SEHNR, CDR2 FQNEAQ (reference sequence). The CDR3 is made up of 16 amino acids. CDR3 coding DNA: TGTGCCAGCAGCCAGGTACAGGGGGGTTTGATCACTGAAGCTTTCTTT. Translation gives CASSQVQGGLITEAFF.

A single count supports this clone. The chain has TRBV6-5 and TRBJ2-7; possibly TRBD2 for D (7 bases). With 6 bases removed from V and 6 bases from J, the gap between germline ends came to 18 bases. Looked up from germline, CDR1 is MNHEY and CDR2 is SVGAGI. The CDR3 length is 14 residues. In nucleotides, the CDR3 is TGTGCCAGCAGGAGGGGGGGGGCGCCGGGCGAGCAGTACTTC. As protein: CASRRGGAPGEQYF.